The 28 T cell receptor beta chains in this list originate from one sample, sequenced in a study of regulatory T cells in long-lasting Graves disease listed by TCRdb under 2021. The method behind the library was multiplex PCR. TCRdb records Illumina HiSeq 4000 as the sequencer. iRepertoire HTBI primers and Arm-PCR amplification of CDR3 regions were used to construct TCR beta libraries. The public reads were reanalyzed by TCRdb: fastp trimming at Q25, MiXCR alignment, in-frame beta chains only. For every CDR3 protein sequence, its rows merge into one entry that carries the most common genes and DNA. For this sample the table gives around 320,000 distinct CDR3 sequences, of which roughly a sixth were detected only once. The top ten constitute 30% of the sample. Per the publication, the time point label means: newly diagnosed GD, antithyroid drugs for less than 3 months. For both TCR sequencing and RNA sequencing, RNA was extracted from PBMCs in TRIzol.

The sample also formed part of further work on T cells in Graves' hyperthyroidism and ophthalmopathy.

Sequenced material: peripheral blood mononuclear cells (PBMCs), taken at new diagnosis, from a patient treated with antithyroid drugs. The receptors shown here come from a middle-aged man with Graves disease. Donor details come from another sample of the same person, matched by shared clones.

This clonotype showed up many times. The chain combines TRBV20-1 with TRBJ1-6; maybe TRBD1 (5 bases). Trimming cost V 6 bases and J 5 bases, with 8 bases left between them. Looked up from germline, CDR1 is DFQATT and CDR2 is SNEGSKA (reference sequence). CDR3 length equals 12 residues. The CDR3 loop reads CSAQGNNSPLHF. In DNA form, the CDR3 reads TGCAGTGCCCAGGGAAATAATTCACCCCTCCACTTT.

The gene calls are TRBV2 and TRBJ2-3; no definite D call. CDR1 and CDR2 from the germline V gene are SNHLY and FYNNEI. V lost 6 bases and J 4 bases, leaving 11 bases between the germline ends. The CDR3 contains 13 residues. The CDR3 sequence is CASSLNSADTQYF. The CDR3 DNA follows: TGTGCCAGCAGCTTGAACTCCGCAGATACGCAGTATTTT.

The J gene is TRBJ2-7, the V gene TRBV7-2; 8 bases map to TRBD1. The V gene's germline CDR1 is SGHTA and CDR2 FQGNSA. The V and J ends lost 4 bases and 0 bases, in that order; junction bases with no gene match: 14. There are 18 residues in the CDR3. CDR3 loop: CASSSGSRQGMSSYEQYF. The CDR3 DNA is TGTGCCAGCAGCTCGGGGTCCAGACAGGGGATGAGCTCCTACGAGCAGTACTTC.

This clonotype was picked up a small number of times. This chain connects TRBV10-1 to TRBJ2-2; weak D call: TRBD1 (5 bases). This CDR3 has 13 amino acids. The germline V gene has CDR1 WNHNN and CDR2 SYGVQD (reference sequence). V lost 4 bases to trimming and J lost 5 bases, with 8 bases between them. The CDR3 loop is CASSGAGTGELFF. CDR3 sequence (DNA): TGCGCCAGCAGTGGAGCAGGGACCGGGGAGCTGTTTTTT.

This clonotype has at least ten counts. The rearrangement joins TRBV4-2 to TRBJ1-1, with unresolved D. The length of the CDR3 is 15 residues. Germline CDR1 LGHNA, CDR2 YNFKEQ. Trimming took off 0 bases at V and 1 base at J, with 9 bases between the two ends. CDR3 nucleotides: TGTGCCAGCAGCCAAGATTCCTATGAGAACACTGAAGCTTTCTTT. Protein: CASSQDSYENTEAFF.

This clonotype was found a few times. The chain combines TRBV19 with TRBJ2-7, with 7 bases lining up with TRBD2. Germline V lookup: CDR1 LNHDA, CDR2 SQIVND (reference sequence). The CDR3 is 15 residues long. V was pared by 3 bases and J by 3 bases, with 8 bases of the junction left unmatched. The CDR3 nucleotides read TGTGCCAGTAGTATTTTTTCTAGCGGAAACTACGAGCAGTACTTC. Protein sequence: CASSIFSSGNYEQYF.

This clonotype came up many times. The genes are TRBV20-1 and TRBJ2-3, with 14 bases that match TRBD2. The CDR3 sequence is 15 residues long. With V trimmed by 6 bases and J by 2 bases, 4 bases remained unmatched. Germline CDR1 DFQATT, CDR2 SNEGSKA (reference sequence). The CDR3 DNA reads TGCAGTGCGACTAGCGGGGGGGCGTTCACAGATACGCAGTATTTT. Amino acids: CSATSGGAFTDTQYF.

The sample holds many counts of this clonotype. This chain connects TRBV2 to TRBJ2-7; tentatively, D is TRBD1 (5 bases). V lost 5 bases to trimming and J lost 5 bases, with 16 bases between them. This CDR3 is built from 14 residues. Germline CDR1 is SNHLY and CDR2 is FYNNEI. The CDR3 loop reads CASSWTDKLNEQYF. In nucleotides, the CDR3 is TGTGCCAGCAGTTGGACGGACAAATTGAACGAGCAGTACTTC.

This clonotype has at least ten counts. V gene TRBV2 combines with J gene TRBJ1-2, with D uncertain. CDR3 length equals 12 residues. Germline-derived CDR1 and CDR2 are SNHLY and FYNNEI. V was trimmed by 4 bases and J by 4 bases, leaving 7 bases between them. The CDR3 coding sequence is TGTGCCAGCAGTGGGACGGCCTATGGCTACACCTTC. Translating gives CASSGTAYGYTF.

The V and J genes are TRBV2 and TRBJ2-5; no reliable D call. CDR3 length: 13 residues. Trimming left V 8 bases short and J 5 bases short, with 15 bases between. Per germline, CDR1 SNHLY and CDR2 FYNNEI. The CDR3 coding sequence is TGTGCCAGCCGCAGGTGGGCCGGGGAGACCCAGTACTTC. This codes for CASRRWAGETQYF.

The genes are TRBV20-1 and TRBJ2-2, with D perhaps matching TRBD1 or TRBD2 (5 bases each). This CDR3 has 15 amino acids. CDR1 and CDR2 (germline): DFQATT, SNEGSKA (reference sequence). Trimming shortened V by 3 bases and J by 4 bases, and 15 bases separated the two germline ends. The CDR3 spells CSASGDRVFTGELFF. The CDR3 coding sequence is TGCAGTGCTAGTGGGGACCGAGTCTTCACCGGGGAGCTGTTTTTT.

This clonotype showed up many times. CDR3 in amino acids: CASTPPAGETQYF. The CDR3 region has the DNA TGTGCCAGCACTCCCCCGGCGGGAGAGACCCAGTACTTC. The chain combines TRBV6-2 or TRBV6-3 with TRBJ2-5; maybe TRBD2 (5 bases). Germline V CDR1 and CDR2: MNHEY, SVGEGT. The CDR3 has 13 residues. V lost 7 bases and J lost 4, with 13 bases in between.

Regarding this clonotype: This probably arose from a read error, given a far larger clone one base away. The chain links TRBV6-2 or TRBV6-3 to TRBJ2-5; D uncertain. V dropped 4 bases and J dropped 0 bases, with 6 bases sitting between them. Germline V gene sequence: CDR1 MNHEY, CDR2 SVGEGT. The CDR3 totals 13 residues. This CDR3 is CASSSGYQETQYF. The CDR3 DNA reads as TGTGCCAGCAGTTCCGGGTACCAAGAGACCCAGTACTTC.

There are a few counts of this clonotype. The chain couples TRBV7-9 to TRBJ1-3, with D hard to call. The germline CDR1 and CDR2 sequences are SEHNR and FQNEAQ (reference sequence). V was trimmed by 5 bases and J by 4 bases, leaving 18 bases between them. The CDR3 is made up of 16 amino acids. In nucleotides, the CDR3 is TGTGCCAGCAGCCCTACCCGGGATTTTATAGGAAACACCATATATTTT. Protein sequence: CASSPTRDFIGNTIYF.

This clonotype was seen ten or more times. The V gene is TRBV3-1, the J gene TRBJ1-1, with TRBD1 matching 12 bases. CDR1 and CDR2 from the germline V gene are LGHDT and YNNKEL (reference sequence). This CDR3 comprises 14 residues. Germline trimming cut 4 bases from V and 7 bases from J; bases unmatched to any gene: 4. CDR3 coding DNA: TGTGCCAGCAGCCTAGGGACAGGGGGCAGTGAAGCTTTCTTT. It specifies CASSLGTGGSEAFF.

This clonotype was observed a handful of times. The chain uses TRBV6-5 and TRBJ2-2, with D tentatively TRBD2 (6 bases). Germline values: CDR1 MNHEY, CDR2 SVGAGI. Deletions cut 0 bases from V and 6 bases from J, with 17 bases between. This CDR3 region has 17 residues. CDR3 in DNA: TGTGCCAGCAGTTACTCCGGCCCGGGGGTCCCACCCGGGGAGCTGTTTTTT. It encodes CASSYSGPGVPPGELFF.

This clonotype was seen repeatedly, ten times or more. The rearrangement links TRBV28 to TRBJ2-7, with 11 nucleotides matching TRBD1. Trimming at V came to 5 bases and at J to 2 bases, leaving 5 bases not matched to a gene. Germline loops: CDR1 MDHEN, CDR2 SYDVKM. CDR3 length equals 15 residues. The CDR3 protein is CASSGPGQGAYEQYF. CDR3 DNA sequence: TGTGCCAGCAGTGGTCCGGGACAGGGGGCCTACGAGCAGTACTTC.

This clonotype was detected many times. This rearrangement joins TRBV3-1 to TRBJ2-3; a weak D match, TRBD2 (6 bases). Per the germline V gene, CDR1 is LGHDT and CDR2 is YNNKEL (reference sequence). V was clipped by 4 bases and J by 8 bases, with 13 bases between them. The length of the CDR3 is 13 residues. In DNA, the CDR3 is TGTGCCAGCAGCCCGGGAGCGGCGTTTACGCAGTATTTT. Protein: CASSPGAAFTQYF.

The rearrangement joins TRBV20-1 to TRBJ1-4; possibly TRBD1 for D (6 bases). The CDR3 runs to 14 residues. The V gene's germline CDR1 is DFQATT and CDR2 SNEGSKA (reference sequence). Trimming cost V 1 base and J 8 bases, with 14 bases left between them. CDR3 loop: CSARVGGPGEKLFF. In DNA, the CDR3 is TGCAGTGCTAGAGTGGGGGGGCCCGGAGAAAAACTGTTTTTT.

This chain's CDR3 is CSAAGTENEKLFF. In DNA form, the CDR3 reads TGCAGTGCTGCCGGGACAGAAAATGAAAAACTGTTTTTT. The chain uses TRBV20-1 and TRBJ1-4, with 7 bases lining up with TRBD1. The CDR3 consists of 13 residues. The ends lost 5 bases at V and 5 bases at J; junction bases unmatched: 5. Germline-derived CDR1 and CDR2 are DFQATT and SNEGSKA (reference sequence).

About this clonotype: Since a much larger clone is just one base distant, this may be a read error. The V call is TRBV6-5, the J call TRBJ2-1; TRBD2 matches 10 bases. The germline V gene encodes CDR1 MNHEY and CDR2 SVGAGI. The trim removed 2 bases at V and 8 bases at J, leaving 18 bases unmatched. The CDR3 has 19 amino acids. CDR3 coding DNA: TGTGCCAGCAGTTACATGGGAGTGTGGCTAGCGGGGGAGCAGGATGAGCAGTTCTTC. It yields the protein CASSYMGVWLAGEQDEQFF.

In this sample, this clonotype turned up a few times. V gene TRBV10-1 combines with J gene TRBJ2-1; TRBD1 agrees at 7 bases. The CDR3 is made up of 14 amino acids. After removal of 5 bases from V and 2 bases from J, the junction contained 3 bases not matched to a gene. Germline V gene sequence: CDR1 WNHNN, CDR2 SYGVQD (reference sequence). The chain's CDR3 is CASSKTGTYNEQFF. Here the CDR3 DNA reads TGCGCCAGCAGTAAGACAGGGACCTACAATGAGCAGTTCTTC.

The chain has TRBV4-3 and TRBJ1-3; unclear D gene. This CDR3 spans 14 amino acids. The V and J ends lost 3 bases and 4 bases respectively, with 10 bases between them. Germline V lookup: CDR1 LGHNA, CDR2 YSLEER. Written as DNA, the CDR3 is TGCGCCAGCAGCCAGGAGACACCCGGAAACACCATATATTTT. Translated, it gives CASSQETPGNTIYF.

This chain connects TRBV24-1 to TRBJ2-2, with D possibly being TRBD2 (5 bases). V gave up 3 bases and J gave up 5 bases, with 12 bases separating them. The V gene's germline CDR1 is KGHDR and CDR2 SFDVKD. The CDR3 is 15 residues long. DNA of the CDR3: TGTGCCACCAGTGATACTAGGACGTCTACCGGGGAGCTGTTTTTT. Translated, it gives CATSDTRTSTGELFF.

This chain connects TRBV15 to TRBJ1-6; tentative D call: TRBD1 (5 bases). The CDR3 totals 15 residues. V lost 0 bases and J 11 bases, leaving 14 bases between the germline ends. From germline, CDR1 is LNHNV and CDR2 YYDKDF (reference sequence). The CDR3 protein is CATSRDRTTRAPLHF. The CDR3 region has the DNA TGTGCCACCAGCAGAGATCGGACAACGCGGGCACCCCTCCACTTT.

This clonotype was seen only a few times. The gene calls are TRBV5-1 and TRBJ2-5; the D is unclear. The V end lost 0 bases, the J end lost 3 bases, and 6 bases lay between the germline ends. The CDR3 extends over 13 amino acids. CDR1 is SGHRS and CDR2 is YFSETQ in the germline V gene. CDR3: CASSLAWKETQYF. The CDR3, as DNA: TGCGCCAGCAGCTTGGCGTGGAAAGAGACCCAGTACTTC.

This clonotype showed up many times. V and J are TRBV7-3 and TRBJ2-7; TRBD2 is a possible D gene (5 bases). The CDR3 runs 16 residues. The germline CDR1 and CDR2 sequences are SGHTA and FQGTGA. V was trimmed by 5 bases and J by 2 bases, leaving 19 bases between them. In DNA form, the CDR3 reads TGTGCCAGCAGCGGGTTTCTAGCAAGGGATCCCTACGAGCAGTACTTC. Translating it yields CASSGFLARDPYEQYF.

This clonotype showed up just a few times. The V and J genes are TRBV24-1 and TRBJ2-5, with TRBD1 identical over 12 bases. From germline, CDR1 is KGHDR and CDR2 SFDVKD. CDR3 length: 16 residues. Unmatched junction bases numbered 3, after V lost 3 bases and J lost 2 bases. For the CDR3, the DNA is TGTGCCACCAGTGATCGGGACAGGGGGCCTCAAGAGACCCAGTACTTC. It codes for CATSDRDRGPQETQYF.